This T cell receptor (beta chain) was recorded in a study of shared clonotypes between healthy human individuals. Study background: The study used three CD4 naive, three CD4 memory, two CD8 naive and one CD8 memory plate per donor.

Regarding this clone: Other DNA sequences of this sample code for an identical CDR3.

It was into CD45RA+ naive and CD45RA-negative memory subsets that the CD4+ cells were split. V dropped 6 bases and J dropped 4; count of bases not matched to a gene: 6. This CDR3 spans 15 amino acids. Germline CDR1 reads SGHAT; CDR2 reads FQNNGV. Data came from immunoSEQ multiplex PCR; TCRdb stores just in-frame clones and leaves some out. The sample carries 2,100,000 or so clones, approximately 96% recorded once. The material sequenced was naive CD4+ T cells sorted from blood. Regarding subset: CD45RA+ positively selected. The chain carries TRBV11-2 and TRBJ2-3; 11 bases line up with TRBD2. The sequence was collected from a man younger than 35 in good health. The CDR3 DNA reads TGTGCCAGCAGTCTCGCACTAGCGGGAGCAGATACGCAGTATTTT. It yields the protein CASSLALAGADTQYF.